The sequence of this T cell receptor (beta chain) was determined in a study of blood T cell repertoires in COVID-19. Study background: Both acute and convalescent COVID-19 samples were obtained from the United States, Italy and Spain. T cells, B-cell-depleted T cells, or PBMCs provided the cDNA or gDNA that served as material.

As handled by the study authors: Amplified reference gene primers provided the basis for estimating nucleated cell counts. Repertoires were generated with immunoSEQ multiplex PCR, while TCRdb's copy carries only in-frame clones and drops some. That table furnishes V, J and clone size, whereas the DNA furnished D and trimming. The data contain around 68,000 clones, roughly 84% of them singletons. Germline loops: CDR1 SEHNR, CDR2 FQNEAQ (reference sequence). Between the trimmed V and J ends, which lost 2 bases and 6 bases, there was a span of 4 bases. The length of the CDR3 is 12 residues. The sample comprised peripheral blood. The clonotype was recovered from a woman between 45 and 60 years old with acute or convalescent COVID-19. The chain combines TRBV7-9 with TRBJ2-2; no clear D gene. The chain's CDR3 is CASSLYPGELFF. The CDR3 DNA reads TGTGCCAGCAGCTTATATCCCGGGGAGCTGTTTTTT.